The rows below give T cell receptor beta chains drawn from one sample of a study of blood T cell repertoires in COVID-19. Profiled with immunoSEQ multiplex PCR; TCRdb holds only in-frame clones, not every one. The data contain tens of thousands of clones, approximately 90% of them singletons. The sample taken for sequencing was peripheral blood. These receptors came from a man aged 65 to 79 with active or convalescent COVID-19. Both conserved end residues are part of each CDR3. The D gene is left open where the match is weak. The listing skips clone size in some rows; elsewhere it reads once, few, many or a size class.

j_gene	abundance	v_gene	d_gene	CDR3nt	CDR3aa
TRBJ2-7	-	TRBV7-2	-	TGTGCCAGCAGCTTAAGAGGTCAGGGGATTTACGAGAGGCAGTACTTC	CASSLRGQGIYERQYF
TRBJ2-3	-	TRBV9	-	TGTGCCAGCAGCGCGACTGAGTATACGCAGTATTTT	CASSATEYTQYF
TRBJ2-4	-	TRBV5-1	TRBD1	TGCGCCAGCAGCTTGGGGACAGGGACCAAAAACATTCAGTACTTC	CASSLGTGTKNIQYF
TRBJ2-3	-	TRBV27	-	TGTGCCACTGGGGCGCTACGCACAGATACGCAGTATTTT	CATGALRTDTQYF
TRBJ2-5	-	TRBV28	TRBD2	TGTGCCAGCAGTTTATTGAGTAGCGGGGGAGAAGAGACCCAGTACTTC	CASSLLSSGGEETQYF
TRBJ2-7	-	TRBV15	-	TGTGCCACCAGCATAAATAGGGGGACCTACGAGCAGTACTTC	CATSINRGTYEQYF
TRBJ2-7	-	TRBV18	-	TGTGCCAGCCGCGGGCCCCGGCCCCCCTACGAGCAGTACTTC	CASRGPRPPYEQYF
TRBJ1-3	-	TRBV9	-	TGTGCCAGCAGCGTAGACGACAGCTCTGGAAACACCATATATTTT	CASSVDDSSGNTIYF
TRBJ1-2	-	TRBV10-3	-	TGTGCCATCAGTGAGTTACCGGGGTCAAGATATGGCTACACCTTC	CAISELPGSRYGYTF
TRBJ2-7	-	TRBV3-1/TRBV3-2	TRBD1	TGTGCCAGCACCTGGACAGGCGCCTCCTACGAGCAGTACTTC	CASTWTGASYEQYF
TRBJ1-3	-	TRBV30	-	TGTGCCTGGAGCAGTCCGGGGATCGGAAACACCATATATTTT	CAWSSPGIGNTIYF
TRBJ1-3	-	TRBV19	-	TGTGCCAGCAGTAAGCGGGGGGCTGGAAACACCATATATTTT	CASSKRGAGNTIYF
TRBJ1-1	-	TRBV7-9	-	TGTGCCAGCAGCAAACAGGAGAACACTGAAGCTTTCTTT	CASSKQENTEAFF
TRBJ1-6	-	TRBV27	-	TGTGCCAGCAGTTTATCTCCAGGGTCTGTGTATTCACCCCTCCACTTT	CASSLSPGSVYSPLHF
TRBJ2-2	-	TRBV15	-	TGTGCCACCACCCCCCGGGCAGGGTTAGCCACCGGGGAGCTGTTTTTT	CATTPRAGLATGELFF
TRBJ1-2	-	TRBV5-4	TRBD1	TGTGCCAGCAGCTCTCCGGGACAGGGGACCTATGGCTACACCTTC	CASSSPGQGTYGYTF
TRBJ1-5	-	TRBV19	-	TGTGCCAGTAGTACCTCCAATCAGCCCCAGCATTTT	CASSTSNQPQHF
TRBJ2-7	-	TRBV7-3	-	TGTGCCAGCAGCCTAGGTGGTCGGTACGAGCAGTACTTC	CASSLGGRYEQYF
TRBJ1-1	-	TRBV27	-	TGTGCCAGCAGTTTTGGGTCAGGAGGTGAAGCTTTCTTT	CASSFGSGGEAFF
TRBJ2-5	-	TRBV18	-	TGTGCCAGCTCACCGGAGGGGACCGCCGGGACCCAGTACTTC	CASSPEGTAGTQYF
TRBJ1-5	-	TRBV9	-	TGTGCCAGCAGCGTGGGGAGGGGGAGTAATCAGCCCCAGCATTTT	CASSVGRGSNQPQHF
TRBJ2-7	-	TRBV5-1	TRBD1	TGCGCCCGCAACCCCGGGGGGACGGGACAGGGGAACTACGAGCAGTACTTC	CARNPGGTGQGNYEQYF
TRBJ1-1	-	TRBV19	TRBD1	TGTGCCAGTAGTCCCATAGTGTCGGACAGGACAACTCTTGAAGCTTTCTTT	CASSPIVSDRTTLEAFF
TRBJ1-1	-	TRBV3-1/TRBV3-2	-	TGTGCCAGCAGCCAAGGACGGGGCACTGAAGCTTTCTTT	CASSQGRGTEAFF
TRBJ2-3	once	TRBV7-2	TRBD2	TGTGCCAGCAGCTTAGGGTCTAGCGGGGGCGCAGATACGCAGTATTTT	CASSLGSSGGADTQYF
TRBJ1-5	-	TRBV4-3	-	TGCGCCAGCAGCCAAGATGTAGACAGGCCCCAGCATTTT	CASSQDVDRPQHF
TRBJ2-2	-	TRBV9	TRBD2	TGTGCCAGCAGCGCCCCGTTGGGGCGGGGGGGCCTCGGGGAGCTGTTTTTT	CASSAPLGRGGLGELFF
TRBJ1-5	once	TRBV19	-	TGTGCCAGTAGTATTCCCCCCTTCAATCAGCCCCAGCATTTT	CASSIPPFNQPQHF
TRBJ1-1	-	TRBV30	-	TGTGCCTGGAGTGTATGGAGGAACACTGAAGCTTTCTTT	CAWSVWRNTEAFF
TRBJ2-3	-	TRBV5-1	TRBD2	TGCGCCAGCACCTCTAGCGGGGGTGATAGCACAGATACGCAGTATTTT	CASTSSGGDSTDTQYF
TRBJ1-5	-	TRBV19	-	TGTGCCAGTAGTATTCGGGGTCAGCCCCAGCATTTT	CASSIRGQPQHF
TRBJ1-6	-	TRBV6-5	-	TGTGCCAGCAGTCGCTTGGGCATCTATAATTCACCCCTCCACTTT	CASSRLGIYNSPLHF
TRBJ1-4	few	TRBV9	-	TGTGCCAGCAGCGTAGGAGGAAGGGAGAATGAAAAACTGTTTTTT	CASSVGGRENEKLFF
TRBJ1-1	-	TRBV3-1/TRBV3-2	-	TGTGCCAGCAGCCAAGATCCCGGGACAATCACAGGGAACACTGAAGCTTTCTTT	CASSQDPGTITGNTEAFF
TRBJ1-2	-	TRBV27	TRBD1	TGTGCCAGCAGTTGGGGCAGGGGGTTATATGGCTACACCTTC	CASSWGRGLYGYTF
TRBJ2-1	-	TRBV19	TRBD1	TGTGCCAGCCTGCCCCCAAACAGGGGTGCCAGTCGTGAGCAGTTCTTC	CASLPPNRGASREQFF
TRBJ2-7	once	TRBV5-6	TRBD1	TGTGCCAGCAGCCAGACAGGGTCCTACGAGCAGTACTTC	CASSQTGSYEQYF
TRBJ2-7	-	TRBV6-4	TRBD1	TGTGCCAGCAGTGACCCCCGACAGGGGAAAGGCTCCTACGAGCAGTACTTC	CASSDPRQGKGSYEQYF
TRBJ2-1	-	TRBV5-6	-	TGTGCCAGCGGGAGGCGGTCGTCCTACAATGAGCAGTTCTTC	CASGRRSSYNEQFF
TRBJ1-1	-	TRBV5-4	-	TGTGCCAGCAGCACCCCCCGGGGGGCAGGTGGAGAGAACACTGAAGCTTTCTTT	CASSTPRGAGGENTEAFF
TRBJ1-6	-	TRBV2	TRBD1	TGTGCCAGCAGGGGGAGGACAGGGGTCTATAATTCACCCCTCCACTTT	CASRGRTGVYNSPLHF
TRBJ2-5	few	TRBV20-1	-	TGCAGTTTTTCCGGGCAAGAGACCCAGTACTTC	CSFSGQETQYF
TRBJ2-7	-	TRBV19	-	TGTGCCAGTAGTATTGGGGGGAACCACGAGCAGTACTTC	CASSIGGNHEQYF
TRBJ1-1	-	TRBV11-1	-	TGTGCCAGCAGCTCCGGGGTAGCGAACACTGAAGCTTTCTTT	CASSSGVANTEAFF
TRBJ2-4	-	TRBV29-1	TRBD1	TGCAGCGCCCGGGACAGAACCAAAAACATTCAGTACTTC	CSARDRTKNIQYF
TRBJ2-1	-	TRBV6-2/TRBV6-3	TRBD2	TGTGCCAGCAGTTACTCGAGGGCACTAGCGGGGGTTAACTACAATGAGCAGTTCTTC	CASSYSRALAGVNYNEQFF
TRBJ2-1	-	TRBV5-1	-	TGCGCCAGCAGCTTGGCGTGGCGCGGGGGCCCCTACAATGAGCAGTTCTTC	CASSLAWRGGPYNEQFF
TRBJ1-2	-	TRBV3-1/TRBV3-2	-	TGTGCCAGCAGCCCCCACCCCAACCAGGGCTACACCTTC	CASSPHPNQGYTF
TRBJ2-2	-	TRBV9	TRBD1	TGTGCCAGCAACAGGGGCGGCACCGGGGAGCTGTTTTTT	CASNRGGTGELFF
TRBJ1-6	-	TRBV28	-	TGTGCCAGCAGTTCAACCGCCGGAGGGACGGGAAATTCACCCCTCCACTTT	CASSSTAGGTGNSPLHF
TRBJ2-7	few	TRBV10-1	TRBD1	TGCGCCAGCAGTGAACGAGCCGGGACAGGGCTGGAGCAGTACTTC	CASSERAGTGLEQYF